The 5 T cell receptor beta chains reported below all come from one sample, sequenced in a study of shared clonotypes between healthy human individuals. Method: immunoSEQ multiplex PCR; TCRdb's copy keeps in-frame clones and lacks some. The sample records approximately 530,000 clones, about 96% being singletons. Sequenced material: naive CD4+ T cells sorted from blood. Subset meaning: CD45RA+ positively selected. All receptors come from a woman in her twenties or thirties in good health.

V gene TRBV7-9 combines with J gene TRBJ2-7; D remains unclear. V was cut by 1 base and J by 4 bases, with 11 bases left in between. Germline CDR1 is SEHNR and CDR2 is FQNEAQ (reference sequence). There are 14 residues in the CDR3. The CDR3, as DNA: TGTGCCAGCAGCTTAGTTCCGATGACTTACGAGCAGTACTTC. It translates to CASSLVPMTYEQYF.

CDR3 sequence reads: CASSQVGLAGGASTDTQYF. DNA of the CDR3: TGCGCCAGCAGCCAAGTAGGGCTAGCGGGGGGGGCCTCCACAGATACGCAGTATTTT. The J gene is TRBJ2-3, the V gene TRBV4-1; 12 bases fit TRBD2. The length of the CDR3 is 19 residues. Trimming cost V 1 base and J 2 bases; bases outside gene matches: 10. Germline CDR1 and CDR2: MGHRA and YSYEKL.

The chain joins TRBV6-1 to TRBJ2-1; no firm D call. Germline V CDR1 and CDR2: MNHNS, SASEGT. Between the trimmed V and J ends, which lost 2 bases and 7 bases, there was a span of 3 bases. The CDR3 has 11 amino acids. CDR3 nucleotides: TGTGCCAGCAGTGAATTTAATGAGCAGTTCTTC. Its translation: CASSEFNEQFF.

The chain carries TRBV2 and TRBJ2-5, with D possibly being TRBD2 (5 bases). CDR3 length equals 13 residues. V was pared by 5 bases and J by 7 bases, with 14 bases between. Per the germline V gene, CDR1 is SNHLY and CDR2 is FYNNEI. CDR3 DNA sequence: TGTGCCAGCAGTAACGGGATTCTAGGGACCCAGTACTTC. This codes for CASSNGILGTQYF.

The CDR3 sequence: CASSLDGTSAYEQYF. CDR3 in DNA: TGTGCCAGCAGCTTAGACGGGACCTCAGCCTACGAGCAGTACTTC. The rearrangement joins TRBV7-2 to TRBJ2-7; D may match TRBD1 or TRBD2 (5 bases each). In germline, CDR1 is SGHTA, CDR2 FQGNSA. The V end was cut by 1 base, the J end by 2 bases, with 12 bases between. The CDR3 has 15 residues.